This TCR beta chain emerged from a study of T cell responses to AZD1222 COVID-19 vaccine. Concerning this clone: Its antigen is still unknown.

Findings of the study overall: Clonal diversity was possibly underestimated, and white British individuals and females predominated among donors. A reported finding is that nearly half of spike-specific TCRs target unmutated variant regions.

Assay used: immunoSEQ multiplex PCR; TCRdb lists only in-frame clones, some missing. The sample shows 82,000 or so clones, 90% of them seen only once. The CDR3 runs to 15 residues. The J segment lost 8 bases and the V segment lost 4 bases, leaving 9 bases of the junction unmatched. Germline values: CDR1 LGHNA, CDR2 YSLEER. The receptor's source is an adult in good health. The material sequenced was peripheral blood, taken on day 0 of AZD1222 vaccination. This chain links TRBV4-3 with TRBJ1-4; 8 nucleotides agree with TRBD1. CDR3 sequence (DNA): TGCGCCAGCAGCCGAATCTTGGACAGGGACGAAAAACTGTTTTTT. Amino acids: CASSRILDRDEKLFF.